A selection of T cell receptor beta chains follows, all from one sample in a study of shared T cell receptors in the human thymus. Assay used: immunoSEQ multiplex PCR; TCRdb lists only in-frame clones, some missing. The repertoire includes roughly 710,000 clones, roughly 88% of them detected once, and approximately 0.01% sits in the top ten. These same data were also listed under a study on human thymus T cells.

What was sequenced was thymocytes. These receptor sequences come from a girl in the first two years of life with a congenital heart defect. CDR3s include the opening cysteine and the closing phenylalanine or tryptophan. D genes are given only for firm matches. Some rows have no size entry. The others give once, few or many, or a class for an expanded clone.

v_gene: TRBV7-3; d_gene: TRBD2; abundance: -; j_gene: TRBJ2-5; CDR3nt: TGTGCCAGCAGCTTGGGCGGGGGAGAGACCCAGTACTTC; CDR3aa: CASSLGGGETQYF
v_gene: TRBV7-9; d_gene: TRBD1; abundance: -; j_gene: TRBJ2-3; CDR3nt: TGTGCCAGCAGCCCTACAGGGGTCACAGATACGCAGTATTTT; CDR3aa: CASSPTGVTDTQYF
v_gene: TRBV10-3; d_gene: TRBD1; abundance: -; j_gene: TRBJ2-7; CDR3nt: TGTGCCATCAGTGAGTCGTGGGACAGGACCTACGAGCAGTACTTC; CDR3aa: CAISESWDRTYEQYF
v_gene: TRBV5-6; d_gene: -; abundance: -; j_gene: TRBJ1-2; CDR3nt: TGTGCCAGCAGCTTACCCGACAGTCTTAACTATGGCTACACCTTC; CDR3aa: CASSLPDSLNYGYTF
v_gene: TRBV4-1; d_gene: TRBD1; abundance: -; j_gene: TRBJ1-6; CDR3nt: TGCGCCAGCAGCCAATCCCAAACAGGGGGAGGATGGGGACCCCTCCACTTT; CDR3aa: CASSQSQTGGGWGPLHF
v_gene: TRBV19; d_gene: -; abundance: -; j_gene: TRBJ2-7; CDR3nt: TGTGCCAGTAGTCCGATACCCAAACTACTAGTTTACGAGCAGTACTTC; CDR3aa: CASSPIPKLLVYEQYF
v_gene: TRBV19; d_gene: -; abundance: -; j_gene: TRBJ2-2; CDR3nt: TGTGCCAGTAGTCCCTCGGGCCGGGGGGCAGGGAGCCAGCCCGGGGAGCTGTTTTTT; CDR3aa: CASSPSGRGAGSQPGELFF
v_gene: TRBV15; d_gene: -; abundance: -; j_gene: TRBJ1-4; CDR3nt: TGTGCCACCAGCAGAGAACACGACAGACATGGGAATGAAAAACTGTTTTTT; CDR3aa: CATSREHDRHGNEKLFF
v_gene: TRBV2; d_gene: -; abundance: -; j_gene: TRBJ1-2; CDR3nt: TGTGCCAGCAGGCCCGGGGTTAAAGCCTATGGCTACACCTTC; CDR3aa: CASRPGVKAYGYTF
v_gene: TRBV7-8; d_gene: -; abundance: -; j_gene: TRBJ2-1; CDR3nt: TGTGCCAGCAGCTCGGGCAGGGGAAACAATGAGCAGTTCTTC; CDR3aa: CASSSGRGNNEQFF
v_gene: TRBV10-1; d_gene: TRBD1; abundance: -; j_gene: TRBJ1-1; CDR3nt: TGCGCCAGCTCCACCGGGACAGTCATGAACACTGAAGCTTTCTTT; CDR3aa: CASSTGTVMNTEAFF
v_gene: TRBV28; d_gene: -; abundance: -; j_gene: TRBJ2-5; CDR3nt: TGTGCCAGCAGTTCAACGGGACAACTAGGAGAGACCCAGTACTTC; CDR3aa: CASSSTGQLGETQYF
v_gene: TRBV7-2; d_gene: -; abundance: -; j_gene: TRBJ2-7; CDR3nt: TGTGCCAGCAGCTTAGGACAGTTTTTCGAGCAGTACTTC; CDR3aa: CASSLGQFFEQYF
v_gene: TRBV5-5; d_gene: -; abundance: -; j_gene: TRBJ1-5; CDR3nt: TGTGCCAGCAGCTTGGACAGCCATAGCAATCAGCCCCAGCATTTT; CDR3aa: CASSLDSHSNQPQHF
v_gene: TRBV6-6; d_gene: -; abundance: -; j_gene: TRBJ2-1; CDR3nt: TGTGCCAGCAGTTACTTACGGGGTGTCTACAATGAGCAGTTCTTC; CDR3aa: CASSYLRGVYNEQFF
v_gene: TRBV14; d_gene: TRBD1; abundance: -; j_gene: TRBJ1-1; CDR3nt: TGTGCCAGCAGCTGTAGCGGCACAGGGGGTGGTACTGAAGCTTTCTTT; CDR3aa: CASSCSGTGGGTEAFF
v_gene: TRBV7-7; d_gene: -; abundance: -; j_gene: TRBJ2-3; CDR3nt: TGTGCCAGCAGCCGGCTAATCGGGACATTCCCGGCCGATACGCAGTATTTT; CDR3aa: CASSRLIGTFPADTQYF
v_gene: TRBV5-1; d_gene: TRBD1; abundance: once; j_gene: TRBJ1-1; CDR3nt: TGCGCCAGCAGCCCGTACAGGGGGAACACTGAAGCTTTCTTT; CDR3aa: CASSPYRGNTEAFF
v_gene: TRBV15; d_gene: TRBD2; abundance: -; j_gene: TRBJ2-1; CDR3nt: TGTGCCACCAGCAGAGCAGCCGGGACTAGGGCATACAATGAGCAGTTCTTC; CDR3aa: CATSRAAGTRAYNEQFF
v_gene: TRBV9; d_gene: -; abundance: -; j_gene: TRBJ2-7; CDR3nt: TGTGCCAGCAGCGTAGGGATCGGGACTGATGCCTTCTACGAGCAGTACTTC; CDR3aa: CASSVGIGTDAFYEQYF
v_gene: TRBV27; d_gene: TRBD1; abundance: -; j_gene: TRBJ1-1; CDR3nt: TGTGCCAGCTCCGGGACAGGGGAAACTGAAGCTTTCTTT; CDR3aa: CASSGTGETEAFF
v_gene: TRBV5-1; d_gene: TRBD2; abundance: -; j_gene: TRBJ2-1; CDR3nt: TGCGCCAGCAGACTACTAGCGGGGGACCACTACAATGAGCAGTTCTTC; CDR3aa: CASRLLAGDHYNEQFF
v_gene: TRBV4-2; d_gene: -; abundance: -; j_gene: TRBJ1-4; CDR3nt: TGTGCCAGCAGCCAAGGAAATTTAGGGGCGGAGGAAAAACTGTTTTTT; CDR3aa: CASSQGNLGAEEKLFF
v_gene: TRBV27; d_gene: -; abundance: -; j_gene: TRBJ1-6; CDR3nt: TGTGCCAGCAGTTTTAGGTACGGAGTGATTAATTCACCCCTCCACTTT; CDR3aa: CASSFRYGVINSPLHF
v_gene: TRBV5-4; d_gene: -; abundance: -; j_gene: TRBJ2-7; CDR3nt: TGTGCCAGCAGTCGGGGTTCCGAGCAGTACTTC; CDR3aa: CASSRGSEQYF
v_gene: TRBV5-6; d_gene: TRBD1; abundance: -; j_gene: TRBJ1-3; CDR3nt: TGTGCCTCTTGTAACAGGGGGCGCGGAAACACCATATATTTT; CDR3aa: CASCNRGRGNTIYF
v_gene: TRBV28; d_gene: -; abundance: once; j_gene: TRBJ2-1; CDR3nt: TGTGCCAGCAGCCCCACAGGGCTGACCTACAATGAGCAGTTCTTC; CDR3aa: CASSPTGLTYNEQFF
v_gene: TRBV6-4; d_gene: -; abundance: -; j_gene: TRBJ2-1; CDR3nt: TGTGCCAGCAGTGACCGATCAGACAGGCCCCTTCTCTACAATGAGCAGTTCTTC; CDR3aa: CASSDRSDRPLLYNEQFF
v_gene: TRBV19; d_gene: -; abundance: few; j_gene: TRBJ1-5; CDR3nt: TGTGCCAGTAGTATACCGAGGGAGACTCCCCGGCCCCAGCATTTT; CDR3aa: CASSIPRETPRPQHF
v_gene: TRBV5-4; d_gene: -; abundance: -; j_gene: TRBJ1-5; CDR3nt: TGTGCCAGCCGATACGGGGAAAAGATAGTTGTTGGCAATCAGCCCCAGCATTTT; CDR3aa: CASRYGEKIVVGNQPQHF
v_gene: TRBV6-5; d_gene: -; abundance: -; j_gene: TRBJ1-3; CDR3nt: TGTGCCAGCCGCGGAGCAGGAAACACCATATATTTT; CDR3aa: CASRGAGNTIYF